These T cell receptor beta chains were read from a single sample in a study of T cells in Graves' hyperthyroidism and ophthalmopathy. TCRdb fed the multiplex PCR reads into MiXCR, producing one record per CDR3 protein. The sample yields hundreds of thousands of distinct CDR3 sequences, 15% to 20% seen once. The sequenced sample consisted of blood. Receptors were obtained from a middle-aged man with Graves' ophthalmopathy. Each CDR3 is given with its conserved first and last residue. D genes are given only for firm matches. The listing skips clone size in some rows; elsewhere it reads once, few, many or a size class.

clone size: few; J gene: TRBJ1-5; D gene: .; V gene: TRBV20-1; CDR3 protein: CSGRQTTLQPQHF; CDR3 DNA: TGCAGTGGGAGACAGACGACTTTACAGCCCCAGCATTTT
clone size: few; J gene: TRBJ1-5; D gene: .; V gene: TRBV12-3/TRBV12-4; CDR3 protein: CASSLRGSSQPQHF; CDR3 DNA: TGTGCCAGCAGTTTAAGGGGATCCAGTCAGCCCCAGCATTTT
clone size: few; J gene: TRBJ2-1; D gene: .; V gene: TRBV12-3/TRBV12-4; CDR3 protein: CASNQGGTSYNEQFF; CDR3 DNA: TGTGCCAGCAACCAAGGAGGGACCTCCTACAATGAGCAGTTCTTC
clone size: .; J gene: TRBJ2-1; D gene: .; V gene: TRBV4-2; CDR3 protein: CASSQDFTGEQFF; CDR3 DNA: TGTGCCAGCAGCCAAGATTTCACTGGAGAGCAGTTCTTC
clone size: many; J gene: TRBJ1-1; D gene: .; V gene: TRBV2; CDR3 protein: CASSKNGDTRNTEAFF; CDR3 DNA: TGTGCCAGCAGCAAAAACGGGGACACCAGAAACACTGAAGCTTTCTTT
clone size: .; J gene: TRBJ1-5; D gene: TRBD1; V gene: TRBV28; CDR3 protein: CASSASGQGDQQPQHF; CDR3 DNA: TGTGCCAGCAGCGCCTCGGGACAGGGGGACCAACAGCCCCAGCATTTT
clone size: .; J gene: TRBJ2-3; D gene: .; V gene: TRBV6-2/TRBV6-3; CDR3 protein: CASSALQSTDTQYF; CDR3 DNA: TGTGCCAGCAGTGCCTTACAGAGCACAGATACGCAGTATTTT
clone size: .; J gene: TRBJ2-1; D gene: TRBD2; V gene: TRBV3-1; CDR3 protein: CASSPRTSGGSEQFF; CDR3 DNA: TGTGCCAGCAGCCCACGGACTAGCGGGGGTAGTGAGCAGTTCTTC
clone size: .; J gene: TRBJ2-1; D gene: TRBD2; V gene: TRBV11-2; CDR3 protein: CASGYPPTGTSGSGSYNEQFF; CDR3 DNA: TGTGCCAGCGGATACCCCCCTACCGGGACTAGCGGGAGCGGGAGCTACAATGAGCAGTTCTTC
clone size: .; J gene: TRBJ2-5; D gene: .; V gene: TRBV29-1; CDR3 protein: CSVEGTEQETQYF; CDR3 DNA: TGCAGCGTTGAAGGGACAGAACAAGAGACCCAGTACTTC
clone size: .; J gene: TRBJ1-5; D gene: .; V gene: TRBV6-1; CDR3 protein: CASSKRRGDLDSNQPQHF; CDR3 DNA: TGTGCCAGCAGCAAGAGGAGGGGGGATCTGGATAGCAATCAGCCCCAGCATTTT
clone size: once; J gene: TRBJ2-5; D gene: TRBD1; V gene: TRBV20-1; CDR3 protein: CSARDGTVQETQYF; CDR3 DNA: TGCAGTGCTAGAGATGGGACAGTACAAGAGACCCAGTACTTC
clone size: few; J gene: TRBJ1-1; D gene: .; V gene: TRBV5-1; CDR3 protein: CASSPQSGHPNGAFF; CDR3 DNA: TGCGCCAGCAGCCCACAATCCGGGCACCCTAACGGAGCTTTCTTT
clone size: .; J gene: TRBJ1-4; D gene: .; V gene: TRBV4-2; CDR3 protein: CASSQDYGRVYERLFF; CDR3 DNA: TGTGCCAGCAGCCAAGATTATGGCAGGGTGTATGAAAGACTGTTTTTT
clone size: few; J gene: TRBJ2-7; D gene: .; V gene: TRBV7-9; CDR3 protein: CASSTDGQNSYEQYF; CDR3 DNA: TGTGCCAGCAGTACCGACGGACAAAACTCCTACGAGCAGTACTTC
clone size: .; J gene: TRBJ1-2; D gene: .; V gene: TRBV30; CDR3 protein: CASGLDEGYTF; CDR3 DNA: TGTGCCTCGGGACTCGATGAAGGCTACACCTTC
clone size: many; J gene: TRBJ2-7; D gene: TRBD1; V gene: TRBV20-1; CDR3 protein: CSARRPGGTGQYF; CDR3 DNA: TGCAGTGCTAGACGCCCTGGTGGGACAGGGCAGTACTTC
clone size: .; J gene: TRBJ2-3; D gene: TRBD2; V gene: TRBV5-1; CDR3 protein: CASSLLGGYTDTQYF; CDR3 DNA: TGCGCCAGCAGCCTCCTCGGGGGGTACACAGATACGCAGTATTTT
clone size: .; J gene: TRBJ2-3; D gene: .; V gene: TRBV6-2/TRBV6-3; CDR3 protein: CASRTHKGDTQYF; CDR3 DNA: TGTGCCAGCAGAACCCACAAAGGAGATACGCAGTATTTT
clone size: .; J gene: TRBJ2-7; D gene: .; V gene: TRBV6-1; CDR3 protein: CASSEYRNYEQYF; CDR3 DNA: TGTGCCAGCAGTGAGTACAGGAACTACGAGCAGTACTTC
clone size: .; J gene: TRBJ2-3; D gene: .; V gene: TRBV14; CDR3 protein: CASSQALRGFDTQYF; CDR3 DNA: TGTGCCAGCAGCCAAGCTCTTCGGGGTTTCGATACGCAGTATTTT
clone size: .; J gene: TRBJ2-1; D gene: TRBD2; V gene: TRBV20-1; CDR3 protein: CSARDEASGGADEQFF; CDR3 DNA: TGCAGTGCTAGAGATGAGGCTAGCGGGGGGGCCGATGAGCAGTTCTTC
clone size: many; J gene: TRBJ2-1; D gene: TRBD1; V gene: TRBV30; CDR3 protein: CAWATGSNVQFF; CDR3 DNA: TGTGCCTGGGCGACAGGGTCCAACGTGCAGTTCTTC
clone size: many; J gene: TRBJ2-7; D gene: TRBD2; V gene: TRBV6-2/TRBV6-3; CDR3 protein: CASRSLVASGRYEQYF; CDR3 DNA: TGTGCCAGCAGATCCCTCGTGGCTAGCGGGAGGTACGAGCAGTACTTC
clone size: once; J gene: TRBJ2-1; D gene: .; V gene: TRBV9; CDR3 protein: CASSVDGTFYNEQFF; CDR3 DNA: TGTGCCAGCAGCGTAGACGGGACCTTCTACAATGAGCAGTTCTTC
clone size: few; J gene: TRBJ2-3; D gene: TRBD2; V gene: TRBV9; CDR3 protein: CASSYPSGGATDTQYF; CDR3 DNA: TGTGCCAGCAGCTACCCTAGCGGGGGGGCCACAGATACGCAGTATTTT
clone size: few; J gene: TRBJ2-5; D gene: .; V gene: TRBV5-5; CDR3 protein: CASSQYGTQYF; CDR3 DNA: TGTGCCAGCAGTCAATATGGGACCCAGTACTTC
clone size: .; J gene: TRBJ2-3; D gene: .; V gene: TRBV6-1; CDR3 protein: CASQRWQLSTDTQYF; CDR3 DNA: TGTGCCAGCCAGCGGTGGCAGCTTAGCACAGATACGCAGTATTTT
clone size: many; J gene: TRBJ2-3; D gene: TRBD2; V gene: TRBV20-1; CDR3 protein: CSASGGADTQYF; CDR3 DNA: TGCAGTGCTAGCGGGGGGGCAGATACGCAGTATTTT
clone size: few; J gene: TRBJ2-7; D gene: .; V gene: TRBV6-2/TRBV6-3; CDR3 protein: CASIQGSEQYF; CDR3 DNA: TGTGCCAGCATACAGGGAAGCGAGCAGTACTTC
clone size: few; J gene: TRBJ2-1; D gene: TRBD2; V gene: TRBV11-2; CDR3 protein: CASSQGESGRAGEQFF; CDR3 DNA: TGTGCCAGCAGCCAAGGGGAGAGCGGGAGGGCCGGTGAGCAGTTCTTC
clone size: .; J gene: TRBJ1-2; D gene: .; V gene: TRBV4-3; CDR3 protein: CASSQEASGFYGYTF; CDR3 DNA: TGCGCCAGCAGCCAAGAGGCCTCCGGGTTCTATGGCTACACCTTC
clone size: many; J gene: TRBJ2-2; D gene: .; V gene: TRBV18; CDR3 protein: CASSPEAGITGELFF; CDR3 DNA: TGTGCCAGCTCACCAGAGGCAGGAATCACCGGGGAGCTGTTTTTT
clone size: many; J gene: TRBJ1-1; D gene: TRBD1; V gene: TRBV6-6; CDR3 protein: CASSYSGQGTTEAFF; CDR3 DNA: TGTGCCAGCAGTTACTCGGGACAGGGGACCACTGAAGCTTTCTTT